Each of the 22 T cell receptor beta chains below was sequenced from the same sample in a study of metastatic and nonmetastatic thyroid tumors. TCRdb reprocessed the PCR reads via MiXCR. The table has roughly 98,000 clones, about 15% seen once; the top ten hold 3.6%. Each patient went into thyroid surgery without having received any treatment. Sequenced input: blood. These receptors were collected from a female donor with papillary thyroid cancer or a benign thyroid nodule (not recorded which). Some clones in this sample may be carry-over from other donors' samples.

This clone was picked up many times. The chain recombines TRBV28 with TRBJ2-3; 8 bases are a match to TRBD2. Germline loops: CDR1 MDHEN, CDR2 SYDVKM. J gave up 3 bases and V 6 bases, and 11 bases lay outside the gene matches. CDR3 size: 16 residues. Here the CDR3 DNA reads TGTGCCAGCAGGAAAATAGCGGGGAAAGGAACAGATACGCAGTATTTT. This codes for CASRKIAGKGTDTQYF.

This clone was counted many times. The chain recombines TRBV27 with TRBJ2-7; 8 bases agree with TRBD1. This CDR3 comprises 16 residues. Germline values: CDR1 MNHEY, CDR2 SMNVEV (reference sequence). V was clipped by 0 bases and J by 3 bases; unmatched bases: 7. CDR3 protein: CASSLSAGGDLYEQYF. The CDR3 nucleotides are TGTGCCAGCAGTTTATCCGCAGGGGGCGACCTCTACGAGCAGTACTTC.

This clone was seen a handful of times. Just one base apart from a much larger clone, this may be a read error. V gene TRBV30 combines with J gene TRBJ1-4; no clear D. CDR1 GTSNPN and CDR2 SVGIG come from the germline V gene (reference sequence). Trimming took 2 bases from V and 8 from J, leaving 21 bases between them. The CDR3 loop spans 16 amino acids. This chain's CDR3 is CAWSPPVEGFGEKLFF. As DNA, the CDR3 is TGTGCCTGGAGTCCTCCCGTAGAGGGATTCGGAGAAAAACTGTTTTTT.

This clone was seen repeatedly, ten times or more. Being one base from a much bigger clone, this may be a read error. V and J are TRBV12-3 or TRBV12-4 and TRBJ1-1; D remains ambiguous. The CDR3 runs to 11 residues. The CDR3 DNA sequence: TGTGTCAGCAGTGTTAGTACTGAAGCTTTCTTT. Translating it yields CVSSVSTEAFF.

This clone has ten or more counts. For the CDR3, the DNA is TGTGCCATCAGTGTACTGGGGGGGAACGGCTACACCTTC. This codes for CAISVLGGNGYTF. The rearrangement uses TRBV10-3 and TRBJ1-2, with D perhaps matching TRBD1 (5 bases). The CDR3 contains 13 residues. Looked up from germline, CDR1 is ENHRY and CDR2 is SYGVKD. V was clipped by 4 bases and J by 8 bases, with 14 bases between them.

This clone showed up many times. The chain uses TRBV5-6 and TRBJ2-1; D perhaps matches TRBD1 (5 bases). The CDR3 loop spans 13 amino acids. Germline V gene lookup returns CDR1 SGHDT and CDR2 YYEEEE. V lost 0 bases and J 6 bases, leaving 7 bases between the germline ends. CDR3 DNA sequence: TGTGCCAGCAGCTTGGTGGGGCCCAATGAGCAGTTCTTC. It is translated as CASSLVGPNEQFF.

This clone was recorded many times. J is TRBJ2-7 and V is TRBV2; D may be TRBD1 (6 bases). The V end was cut by 7 bases, the J end by 3 bases, with 13 bases between. This CDR3 is 13 amino acids long. Germline assignment: CDR1 SNHLY and CDR2 FYNNEI. The CDR3 DNA reads TGTGCCAGCATGTATGACAGGAACTACGAGCAGTACTTC. This translates into CASMYDRNYEQYF.

This clone was recorded many times. The V call is TRBV5-1, the J call TRBJ2-3, with 7 bases aligning to TRBD1. This CDR3 is 15 amino acids long. Germline trimming cut 5 bases from V and 6 bases from J; bases unmatched to any gene: 12. CDR1 and CDR2 from the germline V gene are SGHRS and YFSETQ. The CDR3 sequence: CASRATGAIVDTQYF. In DNA, the CDR3 is TGCGCCAGCAGGGCTACAGGGGCAATCGTGGATACGCAGTATTTT.

Many counts were recorded for this clone. Other DNA sequences within the sample encode an identical CDR3. J is TRBJ2-3 and V is TRBV7-2; TRBD2 matches at 8 bases. V was clipped by 5 bases and J by 10 bases; unmatched bases: 8. The CDR3 runs 13 residues. Germline CDR1 reads SGHTA; CDR2 reads FQGNSA. The CDR3 bases are TGTGCCAGCAGCCCAAAAGCGGGGGCCCCGCAGTATTTT. This translates into CASSPKAGAPQYF.

CDR3 in DNA: TGTGCCAGCAGTTACTTGGGCAGGGCCTTCGGGGAGCTGTTTTTT. Translated, it gives CASSYLGRAFGELFF. The gene calls are TRBV6-2 or TRBV6-3 and TRBJ2-2; tentatively, D is TRBD1 (5 bases). There are 15 residues in the CDR3. V lost 1 base and J lost 7, with 13 bases in between. Per the germline V gene, CDR1 is MNHEY and CDR2 is SVGEGT.

In this sample, this clone turned up a few times. A much larger clone sits a single nucleotide away, making a read error possible. The sample holds other DNA sequences that translate to the same CDR3. The chain links TRBV29-1 to TRBJ1-1; D uncertain. Trimming left V 4 bases short and J 5 bases short, with 8 bases between. Germline lookup yields CDR1 SQVTM and CDR2 ANQGSEA. The CDR3 loop spans 11 amino acids. The CDR3 DNA reads as TGCAGCGTTGTCCCGGGTACTGAAGCTTTCTTT. It is translated as CSVVPGTEAFF.

Only a few counts were recorded for this clone. Germline is not matched at one junction end, which may reflect a read error. V is TRBV6-1 and J is TRBJ2-1; tentative D call: TRBD2 (6 bases). Germline V gene data show CDR1 as MNHNS and CDR2 as SASEGT. The CDR3 contains 16 residues. The CDR3 nucleotides read TGTGCCAGCAGTCTGGGGGGTCCCGCCAAGAACAATGATCAGTTCTTC. As protein: CASSLGGPAKNNDQFF.

In its sample, this clone was seen a few times. This may be a read error: a much more frequent sequence differs by one nucleotide. The rearrangement uses TRBV7-3 and TRBJ2-3, with no clear D. The CDR3 consists of 14 residues. V lost 5 bases to trimming and J lost 2 bases, with 11 bases between them. CDR1 is SGHTA and CDR2 is FQGTGA in the germline V gene. The CDR3 protein is CASSHVVATDTQYF. The DNA of the CDR3 is TGTGCCAGCAGCCACGTTGTGGCCACAGATACGCAGTATTTT.

In its sample, this clone was seen many times. V and J are TRBV28 and TRBJ1-1; tentatively, D is TRBD1 (5 bases). The ends were cut back, 3 bases at V and 3 bases at J, with 11 bases in the middle. Germline lookup yields CDR1 MDHEN and CDR2 SYDVKM. The CDR3 consists of 14 residues. The CDR3 region is CASSLGQAYTEAFF. Written as DNA, the CDR3 is TGTGCCAGCAGTTTGGGGCAGGCGTACACTGAAGCTTTCTTT.

At least ten counts were recorded for this clone. At one of its ends the junction is not consistent with the germline gene, which may arise from a read error. The genes are TRBV6-4 and TRBJ2-2; 10 bases are shared with TRBD1. The V gene's germline CDR1 is MRHNA and CDR2 SNTAGT. The CDR3 length is 15 residues. The CDR3 coding sequence is TGTGCCAGCAGTGCGACAGGGGGCCCCACCAGGGAGCTGTTTTTT. It specifies CASSATGGPTRELFF.

In its sample, this clone was seen many times. V gene TRBV28 combines with J gene TRBJ1-2; 8 nucleotides match TRBD1. After removal of 4 bases from V and 4 bases from J, the junction contained 2 bases not matched to a gene. Germline values: CDR1 MDHEN, CDR2 SYDVKM. The CDR3 consists of 13 residues. The CDR3 DNA is TGTGCCAGCAGTTACGGACAGGGCTATGGCTACACCTTC. It translates to CASSYGQGYGYTF.

Ten or more counts support this clone. V and J are TRBV10-1 and TRBJ1-5, with D uncertain. V lost 5 bases, J lost 7 bases, and 12 bases lay in between. CDR3 size: 13 residues. The V gene's germline CDR1 is WNHNN and CDR2 SYGVQD (reference sequence). The CDR3 reads CASSPQGPQPQHF. CDR3 nucleotides: TGCGCCAGCAGTCCTCAAGGTCCCCAGCCCCAGCATTTT.

This clone was observed many times. The J gene is TRBJ2-7, the V gene TRBV27; TRBD1 might be the D (5 bases). Trimming pared 4 bases from V and 7 bases from J, leaving 20 bases between. This CDR3 comprises 15 residues. Per the germline V gene, CDR1 is MNHEY and CDR2 is SMNVEV (reference sequence). The CDR3 DNA sequence: TGTGCCAGCAGTTCCCTTGGGGCCCGATCTGGGGAGCAGTACTTC. Protein sequence: CASSSLGARSGEQYF.

This clone was recorded at least ten times. This chain uses TRBV11-1 with TRBJ2-7; 11 bases map to TRBD2. J gave up 0 bases and V 3 bases, and 10 bases lay outside the gene matches. Germline-derived CDR1 and CDR2 are SGHAT and FQDESV (reference sequence). CDR3 size: 18 residues. The CDR3 DNA reads as TGTGCCAGCAGCTTTATACTAGCGGGGGCCCTTAGCTCCTACGAGCAGTACTTC. Translating it yields CASSFILAGALSSYEQYF.

With respect to this clone: A clone one base away is much larger, so this may be a read error. V is TRBV18 and J is TRBJ1-5, with 8 bases aligning to TRBD1. CDR3 length: 16 residues. Unmatched junction bases numbered 12, after V lost 1 base and J lost 10 bases. Germline V gene lookup returns CDR1 KGHSH and CDR2 LQKENI. The CDR3, as DNA: TGTGCCAGCTCACCACGAGGGGGACAGGCAATCAGCCCCCAGCATTTT. Translated: CASSPRGGQAISPQHF.

In the case of this clone: Being one base from a much bigger clone, this may be a read error. The rearrangement links TRBV4-2 to TRBJ2-7, with 9 bases matching TRBD2. Unmatched junction bases numbered 11, after V lost 5 bases and J lost 3 bases. The germline V gene has CDR1 LGHNA and CDR2 YNFKEQ. CDR3 length: 16 residues. DNA of the CDR3: TGTGCCAGCAGCACTCGGGCTAGCGGGGCCGGCTACGAGCAGTACTTC. Protein: CASSTRASGAGYEQYF.

This clone was detected a few times. This chain connects TRBV27 to TRBJ2-3; 7 positions agree with TRBD1. CDR1 is MNHEY, CDR2 SMNVEV, per germline (reference sequence). The J segment lost 0 bases and the V segment lost 8 bases, leaving 2 bases of the junction unmatched. This CDR3 spans 13 amino acids. The CDR3 DNA reads TGTGCCAGCTCGGGACAGAGCACAGATACGCAGTATTTT. It codes for CASSGQSTDTQYF.